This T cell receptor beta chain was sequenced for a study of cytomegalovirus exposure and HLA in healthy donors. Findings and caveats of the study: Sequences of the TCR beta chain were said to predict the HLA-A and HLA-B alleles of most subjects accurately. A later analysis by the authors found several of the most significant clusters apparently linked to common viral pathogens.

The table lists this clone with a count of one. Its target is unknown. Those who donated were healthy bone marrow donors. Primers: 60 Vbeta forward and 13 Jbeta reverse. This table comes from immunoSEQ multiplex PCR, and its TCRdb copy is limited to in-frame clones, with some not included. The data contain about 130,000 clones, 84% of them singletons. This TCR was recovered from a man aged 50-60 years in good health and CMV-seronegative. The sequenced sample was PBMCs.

This CDR3 reads CASSPRGGAGYNEQFF. The CDR3 nucleotides read TGTGCCAGCTCACCGCGCGGGGGGGCCGGATACAATGAGCAGTTCTTC. V is TRBV18 and J is TRBJ2-1, with 9 bases aligning to TRBD2. CDR1 KGHSH and CDR2 LQKENI come from the germline V gene. This CDR3 has 16 amino acids. Trimming took 3 bases from V and 4 from J; bases not matched to a gene: 7.